The clone carrying this TCR beta chain was counted many times. The data were obtained in a study of patients and donors after allogeneic stem cell transplantation. The CDR3 sequence is 15 residues long. Trimming pared 5 bases from V and 5 bases from J, leaving 18 bases between. Each CDR3 protein is one row after TCRdb ran MiXCR on the RT-PCR reads. Seen here are roughly 880,000 distinct CDR3 sequences, about a sixth observed once, and the top ten hold 5% to 7.5%. The clonotype comes from a human donor who was either an allogeneic HSCT recipient or a stem cell or donor lymphocyte infusion donor (not recorded which). It is not recorded whose cells these are; they may come from a transplant donor. Source material: blood, either unsorted or a sorted T cell fraction (not recorded which). This rearrangement joins TRBV12-3 or TRBV12-4 to TRBJ1-2, with D maybe TRBD1 (6 bases). Written as DNA, the CDR3 is TGTGCCAGCAGTACGGACACGACGGGGGCATATGGCTACACCTTC. Amino acids: CASSTDTTGAYGYTF.